Below are 20 T cell receptor beta chains sequenced from a single sample in a study of blood T cell repertoires in COVID-19. Only in-frame clones appear in the TCRdb table, and some are missing; sequencing was by immunoSEQ multiplex PCR. The sample has about 110,000 clones; around 78% are singletons. Input material: peripheral blood. The origin of the receptors is a man at least 80 years old with COVID-19, enrolled during active disease.

CDR3 nucleotides: TGTGCCAGCAGTGAATTCTTTGTGGGAGCAATCACCGGGGAGCTGTTTTTT. The encoded protein is CASSEFFVGAITGELFF. The gene calls are TRBV25-1 and TRBJ2-2; D is possibly TRBD2 (5 bases). Germline V lookup: CDR1 MGHDK, CDR2 SYGVNS. This CDR3 region has 17 residues. The V and J ends lost 1 base and 4 bases respectively, with 16 bases between them.

This clone was counted once. V is TRBV7-3 and J is TRBJ1-1, with D possibly TRBD1 on 6 matching bases. V was trimmed by 5 bases and J by 5 bases, leaving 18 bases between them. The CDR3 totals 15 residues. The germline gives CDR1 SGHTA, CDR2 FQGTGA. CDR3 sequence reads: CASSRSGGGLTEAFF. The CDR3 nucleotides are TGTGCCAGCAGCCGATCTGGCGGGGGCCTTACTGAAGCTTTCTTT.

Comments on this clone: A read error may account for a junction end that differs from germline. The gene calls are TRBV7-7 and TRBJ2-5; D is possibly TRBD2 (6 bases). The CDR3 runs 13 residues. CDR1 is SSHAT, CDR2 FNYEAQ, per germline (reference sequence). Written as DNA, the CDR3 is TGTGCTAGCAGCTTAGCACTAGCAGAGACCCAGTACTTC. Translating it yields CASSLALAETQYF. The full variable domain, completed using reference TRBV7-7 and TRBJ2-5, is GAGVSQSPRYKVTKRGQDVTLRCDPISSHATLYWYQQALGQGPEFLTYFNYEAQPDKSGLPSDRFSAERPEGSISTLTIQRTEQRDSAMYRCASSLALAETQYFGPGTRLLVL.

The chain links TRBV21-1 to TRBJ2-7; the table gives TRBD2 as D, unverified against the DNA. TRBV21-1 corresponds to a pseudogene. CDR3 size: 17 residues. CDR3 nucleotide sequence: TGTGCCAGCAGCAAAAGATGGGACTGCCACCGTTCCTACGAGCAGTACTTC. Its protein product is CASSKRWDCHRSYEQYF.

J is TRBJ1-1 and V is TRBV5-4, with 7 nucleotides matching TRBD1. The CDR3 has 14 amino acids. The germline V gene has CDR1 SGHNT and CDR2 YYREEE (reference sequence). V shed 4 bases and J 5 bases; nucleotides not matched to a gene: 8. Here the CDR3 reads CASSGDSRNTEAFF. The CDR3 region has the DNA TGTGCCAGCAGCGGGGACAGTAGAAATACTGAAGCTTTCTTT.

The chain is built from TRBV4-2 and TRBJ1-2; maybe TRBD1 (5 bases). The V end lost 0 bases, the J end lost 3 bases, and 11 bases lay between the germline ends. Germline V gene sequence: CDR1 LGHNA, CDR2 YNFKEQ. The CDR3 totals 15 residues. CDR3 nucleotides: TGTGCCAGCAGCCAAGATACAGGTCTCCACTATGGCTACACCTTC. It encodes CASSQDTGLHYGYTF.

The chain links TRBV28 to TRBJ2-3, with 11 bases lining up with TRBD2. Germline CDR1 MDHEN, CDR2 SYDVKM. The CDR3 consists of 16 residues. With 6 bases clipped from V and 2 bases from J, the junction kept 7 bases outside the gene matches. The CDR3 DNA sequence: TGTGCCAGCAGCAAAATAGCGGGAGGGTACACAGATACGCAGTATTTT. This sequence encodes CASSKIAGGYTDTQYF.

The chain employs TRBV28 and TRBJ1-6; possible D gene TRBD1, 6 bases. V dropped 6 bases and J dropped 8 bases, with 14 bases sitting between them. This CDR3 is 14 amino acids long. Germline values: CDR1 MDHEN, CDR2 SYDVKM. The CDR3 coding sequence is TGTGCCAGCAGATTCCAGGGGTGGGATTCACCCCTCCACTTT. Translating gives CASRFQGWDSPLHF.

V and J are TRBV6-5 and TRBJ2-7, with TRBD1 matching over 12 bases. Germline CDR1 MNHEY, CDR2 SVGAGI. V was clipped by 2 bases and J by 6 bases; unmatched bases: 5. The CDR3 totals 15 residues. This chain's CDR3 is CASSYSPGQGAEQYF. In DNA form, the CDR3 reads TGTGCCAGCAGTTACAGCCCGGGACAGGGGGCCGAGCAGTACTTC.

This chain links TRBV5-1 with TRBJ1-3, with TRBD1 as a possible D gene (6 bases). This CDR3 region has 16 residues. The V gene lost 2 bases and the J gene lost 2 bases, with 14 bases spanning the gap. In germline, CDR1 is SGHRS, CDR2 YFSETQ. The CDR3 DNA is TGCGCCAGCAGCTTACAGGGAGACGGGGCTGGAAACACCATATATTTT. The encoded protein is CASSLQGDGAGNTIYF.

CDR3 sequence reads: CASSLPLSNNEQFF. CDR3 in DNA: TGTGCCAGCAGCTTACCACTTTCGAACAATGAGCAGTTCTTC. The chain recombines TRBV7-9 with TRBJ2-1; D uncertain. Trimming pared 2 bases from V and 5 bases from J, leaving 10 bases between. The length of the CDR3 is 14 residues. The germline gives CDR1 SEHNR, CDR2 FQNEAQ (reference sequence).

This clone was seen more than once but under ten times. The V call is TRBV7-2, the J call TRBJ2-7; D is possibly TRBD1 (5 bases). The V gene's germline CDR1 is SGHTA and CDR2 FQGNSA. The CDR3 runs 13 residues. V was pared by 5 bases and J by 2 bases, with 10 bases between. CDR3 nucleotides: TGTGCCAGCAGCCCACAGGTCCCCTACGAGCAGTACTTC. Protein product: CASSPQVPYEQYF.

This chain uses TRBV6-1 with TRBJ1-2; 7 nucleotides agree with TRBD1. The CDR3 spans 15 residues. After removal of 3 bases from V and 1 base from J, the junction contained 5 bases not matched to a gene. Germline V gives CDR1 MNHNS, CDR2 SASEGT. CDR3 sequence (DNA): TGTGCCAGCAGTGATAGCAACAGGGGTAACTATGGCTACACCTTC. This translates into CASSDSNRGNYGYTF.

V gene TRBV5-4 combines with J gene TRBJ1-4, with 7 bases lining up with TRBD1. Trimming took 4 bases from V and 3 from J; bases not matched to a gene: 3. This CDR3 region has 14 residues. CDR1 is SGHNT, CDR2 YYREEE, per germline (reference sequence). CDR3: CASSPGTANEKLFF. The CDR3 nucleotides read TGTGCCAGCAGCCCCGGGACAGCTAATGAAAAACTGTTTTTT.

Concerning this clone itself: Other DNA sequences in this sample translate to the same CDR3. V usage is TRBV7-9 and J usage is TRBJ2-5; D is ambiguous. CDR3 length: 11 residues. V lost 4 bases and J lost 2, with 2 bases in between. Germline V gives CDR1 SEHNR, CDR2 FQNEAQ (reference sequence). The CDR3 is CASSSQETQYF. CDR3 DNA sequence: TGTGCCAGCAGCTCTCAAGAGACCCAGTACTTC.

CDR3 DNA sequence: TGCGCCAGCATGACAGGGCCGAACACCGGGGAGCTGTTTTTT. Its protein is CASMTGPNTGELFF. The chain employs TRBV5-1 and TRBJ2-2; 7 nucleotides line up with TRBD1. The CDR3 length is 14 residues. Germline values: CDR1 SGHRS, CDR2 YFSETQ. The trim removed 6 bases at V and 0 bases at J, leaving 2 bases unmatched.

This clone showed up many times. The chain joins TRBV11-1 to TRBJ2-7; TRBD2 is a possible D gene (6 bases). Trimming took 5 bases from V and 6 from J, leaving 17 bases between them. There are 14 residues in the CDR3. From germline, CDR1 is SGHAT and CDR2 FQDESV (reference sequence). DNA of the CDR3: TGTGCCAGCAGCGCGACTAGAGTTGGGCTCGAGCAGTACTTC. This translates into CASSATRVGLEQYF.

The CDR3, as DNA: TGTGCCAGCAGTCCCGCGGGACTAGCGGCCTACAATGAGCAGTTCTTC. It is translated as CASSPAGLAAYNEQFF. The genes are TRBV28 and TRBJ2-1, with 11 bases that match TRBD2. The CDR3 has 16 residues. Germline lookup yields CDR1 MDHEN and CDR2 SYDVKM. Germline trimming cut 5 bases from V and 2 bases from J; bases unmatched to any gene: 5.

The V call is TRBV5-1, the J call TRBJ1-2; 7 nucleotides match TRBD1. The CDR3 loop spans 14 amino acids. CDR1 is SGHRS and CDR2 is YFSETQ in the germline V gene. V gave up 0 bases and J gave up 6 bases; unmatched junction bases: 5. The CDR3, as DNA: TGCGCCAGCAGCTTGGCCGGAACAGGGGATGGCTACACCTTC. It encodes CASSLAGTGDGYTF. The full variable domain, in which reference TRBV5-1 and TRBJ1-2 provide the parts outside the CDR3, is KAGVTQTPRYLIKTRGQQVTLSCSPISGHRSVSWYQQTPGQGLQFLFEYFSETQRNKGNFPGRFSGRQFSNSRSEMNVSTLELGDSALYLCASSLAGTGDGYTFGSGTRLTVV.

This chain joins TRBV5-1 and TRBJ2-7; 7 bases fit TRBD2. The CDR3 totals 15 residues. CDR1 SGHRS and CDR2 YFSETQ come from the germline V gene. V gave up 4 bases and J gave up 2 bases; unmatched junction bases: 9. The CDR3 loop reads CASSPPDAGAYEQYF. CDR3 coding DNA: TGCGCCAGCAGCCCCCCCGACGCGGGAGCCTACGAGCAGTACTTC.